This T cell receptor beta chain was sequenced in a study of blood T cell repertoires in COVID-19. In the original processing: Amplification from reference gene primers served as the basis for estimated nucleated cell counts. Sequencing was performed with immunoSEQ multiplex PCR; in TCRdb, only in-frame clones are kept and a portion is missing. The V and J calls and clone size come from that table; D and trimming were worked out from the DNA. The sample contains under 140,000 clones, 60% to 80% of which appear only once. This clone is a singleton in its sample. The CDR3 contains 14 residues. Germline CDR1 reads SGHNT; CDR2 reads YYREEE (reference sequence). V shed 4 bases, J shed 6 bases, and the junction held 5 bases outside the gene matches.

This sequence was found in a woman of 80 years or more with active or convalescent COVID-19. The genes are TRBV5-4 and TRBJ2-7; 12 nucleotides agree with TRBD2. The sequenced sample was peripheral blood. For the CDR3, the DNA is TGTGCCAGCAGCCCTAGCGGGAGGGCTCCCGAGCAGTACTTC. Translated, it gives CASSPSGRAPEQYF. Combining the CDR3 with reference TRBV5-4 and TRBJ2-7 gives the whole variable domain ETGVTQSPTHLIKTRGQQVTLRCSSQSGHNTVSWYQQALGQGPQFIFQYYREEENGRGNFPPRFSGLQFPNYSSELNVNALELDDSALYLCASSPSGRAPEQYFGPGTRLTVT.